The 6 T cell receptor beta chains listed next were all sequenced from one sample in a study of cytomegalovirus exposure and HLA in healthy donors. Repertoires were generated with immunoSEQ multiplex PCR, while TCRdb's copy carries only in-frame clones and drops some. The table has 150,000 to 200,000 clones, 86% seen once. The specimen sequenced was PBMCs. The receptors shown here come from a woman in her thirties in good health and CMV-seronegative.

The chain carries TRBV6-5 and TRBJ2-2; 9 positions match TRBD2. This CDR3 spans 15 amino acids. From germline, CDR1 is MNHEY and CDR2 SVGAGI. V dropped 4 bases and J dropped 1; count of bases not matched to a gene: 1. The CDR3 nucleotides are TGTGCCAGCAGTTTGACTAGCGGGAACACCGGGGAGCTGTTTTTT. It translates to CASSLTSGNTGELFF.

The J gene is TRBJ1-1, the V gene TRBV6-5, with unresolved D. Germline V gene lookup returns CDR1 MNHEY and CDR2 SVGAGI. Trimming shortened V by 7 bases and J by 4 bases, and 16 bases separated the two germline ends. The CDR3 contains 14 residues. CDR3 DNA: TGTGCCAGCACGGTGGCGGGGTTAGGCACTGAAGCTTTCTTT. Protein: CASTVAGLGTEAFF.

The chain joins TRBV7-3 to TRBJ2-7; 7 positions agree with TRBD1. This CDR3 is 13 amino acids long. CDR1 and CDR2 (germline): SGHTA, FQGTGA. Unmatched junction bases numbered 1, after V lost 2 bases and J lost 3 bases. In DNA, the CDR3 is TGTGCCAGCAGCTTACACAGGGGCTACGAGCAGTACTTC. This codes for CASSLHRGYEQYF.

The CDR3, as DNA: TGTGCCAGCAGTGAAGGTCCGGCAGGGGAGTATTTT. Protein sequence: CASSEGPAGEYF. The rearrangement joins TRBV6-1 to TRBJ2-3; D is perhaps TRBD1 (6 bases). Trimming stripped 1 base from V and 13 bases from J, with 12 bases between. Germline V lookup: CDR1 MNHNS, CDR2 SASEGT. The CDR3 covers 12 residues.

The chain uses TRBV4-2 and TRBJ1-2; no clear D gene. Germline V gene sequence: CDR1 LGHNA, CDR2 YNFKEQ. V lost 0 bases, J lost 0 bases, and 11 bases lay in between. This CDR3 region has 16 residues. DNA for the CDR3: TGTGCCAGCAGCCAAGAGGCGCCCGGGGCTAACTATGGCTACACCTTC. This codes for CASSQEAPGANYGYTF.

The chain combines TRBV5-6 with TRBJ2-1; 10 bases are shared with TRBD2. CDR3 length: 17 amino acids. The ends lost 1 base at V and 6 bases at J; junction bases unmatched: 10. Germline CDR1 and CDR2: SGHDT and YYEEEE. The CDR3 DNA is TGTGCCAGCAGCTTGTGGTACGGCCAGCGGGAGGGCAATGAGCAGTTCTTC. Translated, it gives CASSLWYGQREGNEQFF.